Sequencing of this TCR beta chain was carried out in a study of T cell responses to AZD1222 COVID-19 vaccine. Second-dose groups at about 4 or about 12 weeks were pooled. Study-level points and caveats: Spike-specific TCR breadth and depth were elevated following two AZD1222 doses. Repertoires were collected only later (after the peak T cell response had occurred). White British ancestry dominated among donors, who included more females, and clonal diversity was possibly underestimated.

Profiling relied on immunoSEQ multiplex PCR, and the TCRdb table lists in-frame clones only, not all of them. The profile covers about 160,000 clones, with roughly 94% appearing a single time and 5.1% taken by the ten largest. This clone was recorded a few times. The antigen is undetermined. Germline lookup yields CDR1 SQVTM and CDR2 ANQGSEA. V was cut by 3 bases and J by 4 bases, with 9 bases left in between. CDR3 length: 13 residues. Sample: peripheral blood, taken 28 days after the second AZD1222 dose. V and J are TRBV29-1 and TRBJ2-2; tentative D call: TRBD2 (5 bases). The sequence came from an adult who received the AZD1222 COVID-19 vaccine. The chain's CDR3 is CSVDVSGTGELFF. CDR3 nucleotides: TGCAGCGTTGATGTGAGCGGCACCGGGGAGCTGTTTTTT.